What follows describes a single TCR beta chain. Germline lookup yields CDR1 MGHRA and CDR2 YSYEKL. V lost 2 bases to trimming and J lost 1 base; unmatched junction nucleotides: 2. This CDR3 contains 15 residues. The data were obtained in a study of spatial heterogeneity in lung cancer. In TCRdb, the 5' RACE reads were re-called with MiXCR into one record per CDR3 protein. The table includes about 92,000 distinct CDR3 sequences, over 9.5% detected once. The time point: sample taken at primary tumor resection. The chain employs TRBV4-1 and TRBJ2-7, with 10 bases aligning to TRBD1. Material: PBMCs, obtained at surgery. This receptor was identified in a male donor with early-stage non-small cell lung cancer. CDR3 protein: CASSQPGQGSYEQYF. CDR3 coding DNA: TGCGCCAGCAGCCAACCGGGACAGGGGTCCTACGAGCAGTACTTC.